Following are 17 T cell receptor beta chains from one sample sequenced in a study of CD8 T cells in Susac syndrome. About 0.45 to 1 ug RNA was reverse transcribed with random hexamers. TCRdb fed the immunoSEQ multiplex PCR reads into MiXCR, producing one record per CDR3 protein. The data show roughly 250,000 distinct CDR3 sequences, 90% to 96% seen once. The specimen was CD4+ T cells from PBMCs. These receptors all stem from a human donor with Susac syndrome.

The CDR3 region has the DNA TGCAGTGCCCAGACTAGCGGGAGCTCTGGGGCCAACGTCCTGACTTTC. Translation gives CSAQTSGSSGANVLTF. The chain uses TRBV20-1 and TRBJ2-6; 12 bases line up with TRBD2. This CDR3 has 16 amino acids. V trimming: 6 bases; J trimming: 0 bases; junction bases outside the gene matches: 3. CDR1 and CDR2 from the germline V gene are DFQATT and SNEGSKA (reference sequence).

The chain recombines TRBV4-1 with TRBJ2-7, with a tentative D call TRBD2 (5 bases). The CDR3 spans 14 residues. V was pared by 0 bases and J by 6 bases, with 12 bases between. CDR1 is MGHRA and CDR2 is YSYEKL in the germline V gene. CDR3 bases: TGCGCCAGCAGCCAAGAGGTGAGGGTTGTCGAGCAGTACTTC. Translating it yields CASSQEVRVVEQYF.

The CDR3 reads CASRDRDFSQPQHF. The CDR3 DNA follows: TGTGCCAGCAGGGACCGGGACTTTAGTCAGCCCCAGCATTTT. The chain carries TRBV2 and TRBJ1-5, with D possibly being TRBD1 (5 bases). V dropped 6 bases and J dropped 6 bases, with 15 bases sitting between them. CDR1 is SNHLY and CDR2 is FYNNEI in the germline V gene. The CDR3 has 14 residues.

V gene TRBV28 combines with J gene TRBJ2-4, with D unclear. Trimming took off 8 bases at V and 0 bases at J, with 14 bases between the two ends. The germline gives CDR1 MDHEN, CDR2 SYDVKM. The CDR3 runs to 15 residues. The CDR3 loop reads CASRPTRSAKNIQYF. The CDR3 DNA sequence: TGTGCCAGCCGACCCACACGTTCAGCCAAAAACATTCAGTACTTC.

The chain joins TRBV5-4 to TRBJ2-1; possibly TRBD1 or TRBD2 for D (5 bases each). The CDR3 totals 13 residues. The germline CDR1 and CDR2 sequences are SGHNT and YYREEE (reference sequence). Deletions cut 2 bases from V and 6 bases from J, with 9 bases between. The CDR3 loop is CASSFPRGNEQFF. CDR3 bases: TGTGCCAGCAGCTTTCCGAGGGGCAATGAGCAGTTCTTC.

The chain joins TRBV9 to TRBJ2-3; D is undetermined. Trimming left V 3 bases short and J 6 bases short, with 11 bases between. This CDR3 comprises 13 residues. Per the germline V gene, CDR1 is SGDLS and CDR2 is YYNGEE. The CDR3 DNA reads TGTGCCAGCAGCGACCGGACGCCCGATACGCAGTATTTT. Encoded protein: CASSDRTPDTQYF. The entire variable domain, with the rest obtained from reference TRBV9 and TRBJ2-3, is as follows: DSGVTQTPKHLITATGQRVTLRCSPRSGDLSVYWYQQSLDQGLQFLIQYYNGEERAKGNILERFSAQQFPDLHSELNLSSLELGDSALYFCASSDRTPDTQYFGPGTRLTVL.

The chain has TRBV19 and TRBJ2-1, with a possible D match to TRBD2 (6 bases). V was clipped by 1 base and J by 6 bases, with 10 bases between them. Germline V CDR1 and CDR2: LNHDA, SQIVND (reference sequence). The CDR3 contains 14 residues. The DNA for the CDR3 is TGTGCCAGTAGTATAGCGGGAGCTGGCAATGAGCAGTTCTTC. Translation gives CASSIAGAGNEQFF.

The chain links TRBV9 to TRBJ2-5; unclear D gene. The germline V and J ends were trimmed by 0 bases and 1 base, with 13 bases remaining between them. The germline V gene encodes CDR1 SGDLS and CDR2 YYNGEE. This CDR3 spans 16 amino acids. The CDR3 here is CASSVAGWASQETQYF. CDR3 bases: TGTGCCAGCAGCGTAGCAGGTTGGGCTAGCCAAGAGACCCAGTACTTC.

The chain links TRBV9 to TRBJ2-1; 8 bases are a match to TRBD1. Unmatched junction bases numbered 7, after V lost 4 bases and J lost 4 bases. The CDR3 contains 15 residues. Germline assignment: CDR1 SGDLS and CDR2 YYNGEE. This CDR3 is CASSPWTGMYNEQFF. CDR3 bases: TGTGCCAGCAGCCCCTGGACAGGGATGTACAATGAGCAGTTCTTC.

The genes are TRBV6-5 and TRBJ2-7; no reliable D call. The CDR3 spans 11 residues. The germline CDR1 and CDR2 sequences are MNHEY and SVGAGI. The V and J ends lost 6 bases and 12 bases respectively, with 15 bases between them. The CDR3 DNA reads TGTGCCAGCAGAATTCAACCCGGTGCGTACTTC. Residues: CASRIQPGAYF.

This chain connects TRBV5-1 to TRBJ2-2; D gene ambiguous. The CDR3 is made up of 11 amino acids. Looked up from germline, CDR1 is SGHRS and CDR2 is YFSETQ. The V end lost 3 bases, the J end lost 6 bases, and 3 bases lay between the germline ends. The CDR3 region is CASSWSGELFF. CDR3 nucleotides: TGCGCCAGCAGCTGGTCCGGGGAGCTGTTTTTT.

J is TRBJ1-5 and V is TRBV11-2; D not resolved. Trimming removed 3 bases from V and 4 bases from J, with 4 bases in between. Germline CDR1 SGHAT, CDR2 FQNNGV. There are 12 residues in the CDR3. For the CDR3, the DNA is TGTGCCAGCAGCTTCGATAATCAGCCCCAGCATTTT. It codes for CASSFDNQPQHF.

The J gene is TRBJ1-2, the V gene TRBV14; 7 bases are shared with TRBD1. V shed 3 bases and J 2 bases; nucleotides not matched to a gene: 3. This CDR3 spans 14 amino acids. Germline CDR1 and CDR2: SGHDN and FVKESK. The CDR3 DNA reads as TGTGCCAGCAGCCAGATGACAGGGAACTATGGCTACACCTTC. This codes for CASSQMTGNYGYTF.

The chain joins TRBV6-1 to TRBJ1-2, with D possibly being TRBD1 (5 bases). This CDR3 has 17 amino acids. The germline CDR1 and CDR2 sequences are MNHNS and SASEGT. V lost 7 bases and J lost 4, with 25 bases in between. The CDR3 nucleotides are TGTGCCAGCAAAGGTAGAGGGACCTCTGTCAGGACCTATGGCTACACCTTC. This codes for CASKGRGTSVRTYGYTF.

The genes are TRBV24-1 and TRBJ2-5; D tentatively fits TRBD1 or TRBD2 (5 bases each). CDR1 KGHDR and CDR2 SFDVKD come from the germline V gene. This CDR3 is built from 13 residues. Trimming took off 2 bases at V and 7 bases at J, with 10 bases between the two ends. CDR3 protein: CATSDYSRGTQYF. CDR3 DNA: TGTGCCACCAGTGATTACTCGAGGGGGACCCAGTACTTC.

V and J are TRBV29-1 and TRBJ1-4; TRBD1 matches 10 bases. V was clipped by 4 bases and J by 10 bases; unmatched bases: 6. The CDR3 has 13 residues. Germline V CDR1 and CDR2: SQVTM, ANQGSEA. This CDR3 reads CSVAGQGRGKLFF. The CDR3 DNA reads TGCAGCGTTGCGGGACAGGGGAGGGGAAAACTGTTTTTT.

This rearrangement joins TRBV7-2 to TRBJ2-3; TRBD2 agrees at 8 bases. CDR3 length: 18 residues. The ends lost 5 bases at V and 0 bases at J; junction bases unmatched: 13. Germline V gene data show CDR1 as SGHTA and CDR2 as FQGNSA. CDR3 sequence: CASSLSSGSSPSTDTQYF. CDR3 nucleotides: TGTGCCAGCAGCCTGTCAAGCGGGAGTTCACCTAGCACAGATACGCAGTATTTT.